The 2 T cell receptor beta chains listed next were all sequenced from one sample in a study of OX40 agonist ivuxolimab in advanced cancers. Data came from immunoSEQ multiplex PCR; TCRdb stores just in-frame clones and leaves some out. The top ten clones hold nearly 25% of a sample with 15,000 to 20,000 clones, approximately 72% of them seen once. The sample here was CD4+ or CD8+ T cells sorted from blood, taken in a trial of the OX40 agonist ivuxolimab. The receptor set was obtained from an adult with an advanced solid tumor such as melanoma, head and neck, liver or kidney cancer.

This clone appeared a single time. This chain joins TRBV27 and TRBJ2-1; 8 positions agree with TRBD2. The CDR3 loop spans 17 amino acids. Looked up from germline, CDR1 is MNHEY and CDR2 is SMNVEV (reference sequence). J lost 5 bases, V lost 8 bases, and 17 bases had no gene match. The CDR3 region has the DNA TGTGCCAGCGGAGATTTGGGCGGGGGGATGAGCAACAATGAGCAGTTCTTC. It yields the protein CASGDLGGGMSNNEQFF.

V is TRBV5-1 and J is TRBJ2-7, with a tentative D call TRBD1 (7 bases). This CDR3 contains 17 residues. V gave up 4 bases and J gave up 0 bases, with 20 bases separating them. From germline, CDR1 is SGHRS and CDR2 YFSETQ. In DNA form, the CDR3 reads TGCGCCAGCAGCACTTTTGGGGGGCAGGGGGTCTCCTACGAGCAGTACTTC. Protein sequence: CASSTFGGQGVSYEQYF.